Each of the 8 T cell receptor beta chains below was sequenced from the same sample in a study of T cell responses to AZD1222 COVID-19 vaccine. Some clones are missing from TCRdb's copy, which holds only in-frame ones; the method was immunoSEQ multiplex PCR. Among about 140,000 clones listed, 90% were seen once. The sample in question was peripheral blood, obtained on day 0 of AZD1222 vaccination. The receptors shown here come from an adult in good health.

This clone was seen a few times. The J gene is TRBJ2-1, the V gene TRBV11-2; no clear D gene. This CDR3 spans 13 amino acids. Germline CDR1 and CDR2: SGHAT and FQNNGV. Trimming took 0 bases from V and 9 from J, leaving 9 bases between them. For the CDR3, the DNA is TGTGCCAGCAGCTTAGAAGGGTCCAGTGAGCAGTTCTTC. Its protein product is CASSLEGSSEQFF.

Here the CDR3 reads CACKRGGSSYEQYF. The CDR3 DNA is TGTGCCTGTAAAAGAGGGGGGAGTTCCTACGAGCAGTACTTC. V usage is TRBV30 and J usage is TRBJ2-7; D tentatively reads TRBD1 or TRBD2 (6 bases each). The germline V gene has CDR1 GTSNPN and CDR2 SVGIG (reference sequence). With 6 bases removed from V and 1 base from J, the gap between germline ends came to 16 bases. This CDR3 is 14 amino acids long.

Only a few counts were recorded for this clone. The CDR3 DNA follows: TGTGCCAGCAGCTTAGTAGCTAGCGGGGGGACTAGCACAGATACGCAGTATTTT. This gives the protein CASSLVASGGTSTDTQYF. The chain combines TRBV7-8 with TRBJ2-3; 11 nucleotides agree with TRBD2. The CDR3 has 18 amino acids. CDR1 is SGHVS and CDR2 is FQNEAQ in the germline V gene. Trimming took 1 base from V and 0 from J; bases not matched to a gene: 6.

The V and J genes are TRBV6-1 and TRBJ2-3; no firm D call. There are 14 residues in the CDR3. Germline V gene data show CDR1 as MNHNS and CDR2 as SASEGT. With 1 base removed from V and 2 bases from J, the gap between germline ends came to 7 bases. The CDR3 here is CASSEVRHTDTQYF. The CDR3 nucleotides are TGTGCCAGCAGTGAAGTCAGGCACACAGATACGCAGTATTTT.

CDR3 sequence (DNA): TGTGCCAGCAGCTTAACCATGGTGTCCGAGCAGTACTTC. This translates into CASSLTMVSEQYF. The V call is TRBV7-3, the J call TRBJ2-7; D not certain. V was shortened by 0 bases and J by 6 bases, with 9 bases between the two germline ends. This CDR3 contains 13 residues. Germline lookup yields CDR1 SGHTA and CDR2 FQGTGA.

This chain connects TRBV28 to TRBJ2-2; 9 bases line up with TRBD2. Germline V gene sequence: CDR1 MDHEN, CDR2 SYDVKM. The CDR3 contains 16 residues. With 7 bases clipped from V and 1 base from J, the junction kept 7 bases outside the gene matches. As DNA, the CDR3 is TGTGCCAGCAATGTAGCGGGGGCGCAGAACACCGGGGAGCTGTTTTTT. Translated: CASNVAGAQNTGELFF.

This sequence joins TRBV18 and TRBJ2-7, with a tentative D call TRBD1 (5 bases). The CDR3 runs 14 residues. Trimming pared 3 bases from V and 6 bases from J, leaving 15 bases between. The germline gives CDR1 KGHSH, CDR2 LQKENI. This CDR3 reads CASSPSGREAEQYF. CDR3 coding DNA: TGTGCCAGCTCACCCTCGGGCAGGGAAGCCGAGCAGTACTTC.

The chain employs TRBV12-3 or TRBV12-4 and TRBJ1-4; D gene ambiguous. Trimming removed 7 bases at V and 5 bases at J, with 11 bases between. The CDR3 is made up of 13 amino acids. The CDR3, as DNA: TGTGCCAGCACCAGATTTTCGAATGAAAAACTGTTTTTT. Encoded protein: CASTRFSNEKLFF.